This T cell receptor beta chain was recovered during a study of graft-versus-host responses after intestinal transplantation (dated by TCRdb to the early 2020s). Regarding the complete study: Recipients received multivisceral, liver-intestinal, or isolated intestinal transplants. Every recipient was given anti-thymocyte globulin induction, followed by approximately three years of maintenance tacrolimus and steroids. Of the 20 to 25 intestinal transplant recipients enrolled in the cohort, one of whom was a retransplant, a few patients without pretransplant specimens were excluded. After intestinal transplantation, graft-versus-host and host-versus-graft alloreactive T cell clones were followed in the graft, circulation and bone marrow using bulk TCR-beta CDR3 sequencing. Alloreactive clones were identified by sequencing pre-transplant mixed lymphocyte reaction products and comparing these products with unstimulated pre-transplant donor and recipient T cells. A peak of at least 4% donor T cells among recipient peripheral blood mononuclear cells was the definition used for donor T cell macrochimerism. Rather than going through the commercial service, samples from three later patients were sequenced in-house on an Illumina MiSeq and processed with MiXCR. Study-level results and caveats: GvH clones were found in recipient bone marrow, and some of the GvH clones appeared earlier in ileal mucosa or blood, which is consistent with an intestinal mucosal origin. Early after transplant, peak levels of circulating GvH clones were associated with declines in HvG clones. High GvH to HvG T cell clonal ratios were observed in the allografts of patients with donor T cell macrochimerism. The relatively low number and heterogeneity of intestinal transplant patients limited the conclusions.

Regarding this clone: Its recognized antigen is unknown. The record has no base qualities; no much larger clone is one base away.

Libraries were constructed by the immunoSEQ multiplex PCR assay. Adaptive Biotechnologies carried out high-throughput TCR-beta CDR3 sequencing of genomic DNA for most patients. The paper's processing steps were these. TCR sequencing data were retrieved from Adaptive's ImmunoSEQ software for more than 15 patients, whereas a few other patients were processed with MiXCR and VDJtools. CDR3 nucleotide sequences shared between donor and recipient were removed because their origin could not be assigned. Alloreactive clones required at least 2-fold expansion over unstimulated cells and minimum CFSE-low frequency of 0.002% (template counts) or 0.001% (read counts). Clones detected in sequenced pre-transplant spleen, lymph node, or MLR CFSE-low populations of the donor or recipient were defined as mappable. Cumulative frequency of alloreactive clones was calculated as a percentage of all sequences weighted by copy number. TCRdb re-hosts the immuneACCESS table, in-frame sequences only. Its copies lack some clones; in the studies checked, an unresolved V gene accounts for under half of them, and the cause for the rest is not known. For V, J and clone size, that table is used; D and trimming come from the DNA. This sample has some 7,600 clones in its table, and under 95% of those were observed once. The leading ten clones occupy approximately 1.5% of the sample.

Relative to germline, V is 0 bases shorter and J is 5 bases shorter, with 5 bases between their ends. The CDR3 has 12 amino acids, counting the end cysteine and phenylalanine. The entry retains the CDR3 DNA only, 36 bases that are in frame from base 1. CDR1 and CDR2 (MNHEY, SVGAGI) derive from the germline V gene. In the first month after transplant, blood samples were collected up to 4 times, and after that at least monthly when available. This clonotype was obtained from a human patient who received an intestinal transplant, so some T cells may come from the graft donor. The chain is assembled from TRBV6-5 and TRBJ2-7; too little of a D gene remains to name it. Sequences were derived from PBMCs, sampled about 30 days after intestinal transplant. The CDR3 is CASSYSVHEQYF. The bases read TGTGCCAGCAGTTACTCGGTCCACGAGCAGTACTTC.